This T cell receptor beta chain was recorded in a study of early T cells in non-severe SARS-CoV-2 infection. Researchers attached unique molecular identifiers to individual cDNA molecules. MiXCR was run by TCRdb on the 5' RACE reads, yielding one entry per CDR3 protein. The top ten hold approximately 1.1% of the sample, which has approximately 66,000 distinct CDR3 sequences, around 12% seen once. The specimen comprised whole blood, sampled at baseline. The receptor was isolated from an adult who was a healthcare worker with PCR-confirmed SARS-CoV-2 infection or an uninfected control (not recorded which). The donor label of this sample is uncertain.

CDR3 coding DNA: TGTGCCAGCAGCAAAGTTATCCTGGGGCGTTACAATGAGCAGTTCTTC. Translating it yields CASSKVILGRYNEQFF. This chain joins TRBV21-1 and TRBJ2-1; the D call TRBD1 from the table was never checked on the DNA. TRBV21-1 is classified as a pseudogene. This CDR3 region has 16 residues.